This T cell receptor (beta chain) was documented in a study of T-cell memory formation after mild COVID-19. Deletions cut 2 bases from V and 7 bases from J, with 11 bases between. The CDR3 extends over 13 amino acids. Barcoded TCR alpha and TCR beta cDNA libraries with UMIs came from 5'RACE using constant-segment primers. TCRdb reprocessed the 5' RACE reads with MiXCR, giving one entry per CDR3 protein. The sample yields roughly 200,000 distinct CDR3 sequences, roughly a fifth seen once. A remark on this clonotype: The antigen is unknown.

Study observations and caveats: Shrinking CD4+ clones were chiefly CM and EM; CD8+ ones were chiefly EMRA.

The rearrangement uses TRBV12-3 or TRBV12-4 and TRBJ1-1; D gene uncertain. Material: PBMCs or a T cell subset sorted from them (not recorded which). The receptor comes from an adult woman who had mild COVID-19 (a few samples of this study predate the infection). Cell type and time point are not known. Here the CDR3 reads CASSLFPSSEAFF. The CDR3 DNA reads TGTGCCAGCAGTTTATTCCCCTCAAGTGAAGCTTTCTTT.